This T cell receptor beta chain was sequenced during a study of cytomegalovirus exposure and HLA in healthy donors. Findings and limits, study-wide: Cytomegalovirus association was assigned to about 150 TCR beta chains.

Libraries were prepared by immunoSEQ multiplex PCR; TCRdb keeps only in-frame clonotypes and omits some of them. The sample has roughly 150,000 clones; under 90% are singletons. Germline CDR1 reads SQVTM; CDR2 reads ANQGSEA. This CDR3 spans 16 amino acids. Trimming at V came to 2 bases and at J to 3 bases, leaving 6 bases not matched to a gene. This clone turned up a few times. Its cognate antigen is unknown. The receptor's source is a man between 18 and 29 years old in good health and CMV-seropositive. Sequenced material: PBMCs. This chain links TRBV29-1 with TRBJ2-2; 10 positions agree with TRBD2. The CDR3 loop is CSVELAGVPDTGELFF. CDR3 DNA: TGCAGCGTTGAACTAGCGGGAGTACCGGACACCGGGGAGCTGTTTTTT.